A selection of T cell receptor beta chains follows, all from one sample in a study of cytomegalovirus exposure and HLA in healthy donors. Sequenced by immunoSEQ multiplex PCR; TCRdb stores in-frame clones only, minus some. Of about 210,000 clones in the sample, 70% to 85% were seen once. Specimen: PBMCs. The receptors were gathered from a man in his forties or fifties in good health and CMV-seropositive. Both conserved end residues are trimmed from each CDR3. The order of the fields is CDR3 protein, clone size, V gene, J gene. Part of the rows lack a size; the others show once, few, many or a class for expanded clones.

CDR3 protein: ASSFFPREGRVEQY
clone size: few
V gene: TRBV7-8
J gene: TRBJ2-7

CDR3 protein: ASSPGLAGGNAQSDTQY
clone size: NA
V gene: TRBV5-4
J gene: TRBJ2-3

CDR3 protein: AWTPGTDHGYT
clone size: NA
V gene: TRBV30
J gene: TRBJ1-2

CDR3 protein: ASSQKGLGAYEQY
clone size: NA
V gene: TRBV4-1
J gene: TRBJ2-7

CDR3 protein: ASSISLEWATYNSPLH
clone size: few
V gene: TRBV19
J gene: TRBJ1-6

CDR3 protein: ASSTSGRYEQY
clone size: NA
V gene: TRBV7-6
J gene: TRBJ2-7

CDR3 protein: ASSLRGTSDQPQH
clone size: NA
V gene: TRBV7-2
J gene: TRBJ1-5

CDR3 protein: ASSLAPPARGYT
clone size: NA
V gene: TRBV5-1
J gene: TRBJ1-2

CDR3 protein: ASSSRDRGDYEQY
clone size: NA
V gene: TRBV7-8
J gene: TRBJ2-7

CDR3 protein: ASSPGTGLYEQY
clone size: few
V gene: TRBV19
J gene: TRBJ2-7

CDR3 protein: ASSQGVKRGTDTQY
clone size: NA
V gene: TRBV4-2
J gene: TRBJ2-3

CDR3 protein: ASSEANVSGNTIY
clone size: NA
V gene: TRBV6-1
J gene: TRBJ1-3

CDR3 protein: ASSTGQGTPGELF
clone size: NA
V gene: TRBV19
J gene: TRBJ2-2

CDR3 protein: ASSEGLAGQETQY
clone size: few
V gene: TRBV2
J gene: TRBJ2-5

CDR3 protein: ASSPTGTSGRGGYEQY
clone size: NA
V gene: TRBV7-2
J gene: TRBJ2-7

CDR3 protein: ASSVSGRGETQY
clone size: NA
V gene: TRBV7-2
J gene: TRBJ2-5

CDR3 protein: ASSQGYSGSNNEQF
clone size: NA
V gene: TRBV4-3
J gene: TRBJ2-1

CDR3 protein: ASSARQGRNSPLH
clone size: NA
V gene: TRBV7-9
J gene: TRBJ1-6

CDR3 protein: ASSLGQGDGYT
clone size: NA
V gene: TRBV18
J gene: TRBJ1-2

CDR3 protein: ASSPGQGGEQY
clone size: NA
V gene: TRBV28
J gene: TRBJ2-7

CDR3 protein: ASSEGLGQTVIAGYTEAF
clone size: NA
V gene: TRBV6-1
J gene: TRBJ1-1

CDR3 protein: ASSALAGRGRGTQY
clone size: few
V gene: TRBV2
J gene: TRBJ2-5

CDR3 protein: ASSVRQGGFSGANVLT
clone size: NA
V gene: TRBV9
J gene: TRBJ2-6

CDR3 protein: ASSEVFRASPLH
clone size: NA
V gene: TRBV6-1
J gene: TRBJ1-6

CDR3 protein: ASSARDTSYEQY
clone size: NA
V gene: TRBV4-1
J gene: TRBJ2-7

CDR3 protein: ASSVGTSVDAGELF
clone size: NA
V gene: TRBV9
J gene: TRBJ2-2

CDR3 protein: ASSSLSGAGTGELF
clone size: NA
V gene: TRBV28
J gene: TRBJ2-2

CDR3 protein: ASRRSATGEKLF
clone size: NA
V gene: TRBV6-6
J gene: TRBJ1-4

CDR3 protein: ASSLSRLSYNEQF
clone size: NA
V gene: TRBV5-4
J gene: TRBJ2-1